This T cell receptor beta chain was captured in a study of human T cells and chemical hapten exposure. Study information: While the approximately 24-week study was under way, patients received diphenylcyclopropenone on the scalp every week.

Time point here: patch test 1, 2 weeks after DPC sensitization. Indicated treatment: therapeutic diphenylcyclopropenone sensitization with weekly scalp DPC. Blood was drawn before each patch test was applied. The study, taken as a whole, reports: TCRs exceeding a frequency of 1 in 1000 stayed unchanged under DPC sensitization.

This clonotype was counted many times. Its antigen is as yet unknown. TCRdb processed the RACE reads anew with MiXCR; each CDR3 protein has one entry. This sample has about 120,000 distinct CDR3 sequences, with around 13% found just once. The sequence came from a man aged 18-30 years with alopecia areata. Some clones in this sample may be carry-over from other donors' samples. Specimen: whole blood, collected in connection with sensitization to the hapten diphenylcyclopropenone (DPC).

The CDR3 DNA follows: TGTGCCAGCAGCTCCGACAGGGCGAGTGAAAAACTGTTTTTT. Residues: CASSSDRASEKLFF. V usage is TRBV7-3 and J usage is TRBJ1-4, with TRBD1 identical over 7 bases. Losses at the gene ends were 4 bases for V and 7 bases for J; bases not matched to a gene: 6. The germline V gene encodes CDR1 SGHTA and CDR2 FQGTGA. The CDR3 is 14 residues long. Full variable domain (outside the CDR3, taken from reference TRBV7-3 and TRBJ1-4): GAGVSQTPSNKVTEKGKYVELRCDPISGHTALYWYRQSLGQGPEFLIYFQGTGAADDSGLPNDRFFAVRPEGSVSTLKIQRTERGDSAVYLCASSSDRASEKLFFGSGTQLSVL.